A single sample is the source of the 4 T cell receptor beta chains below, sequenced in a study of graft-versus-host responses after intestinal transplantation. Investigators plated 200,000 CFSE-labeled responder cells together with 200,000 irradiated stimulator cells labeled with violet dye. Generated by immunoSEQ multiplex PCR, the TCRdb table keeps only in-frame clones and is missing some. The sample has around 9,000 clones, roughly a third seen once; the top ten hold 3%. Sequencing used alloreactive CD8+ T cells from a mixed lymphocyte reaction culture, obtained before transplantation. Noted subset: CFSE-low proliferating T cells sorted from roughly six-day pre-transplant mixed lymphocyte reaction (GvH or HvG direction). These receptors all stem from a human patient who was an organ donor for intestinal transplantation.

This clone was detected only a few times. The chain links TRBV6-1 to TRBJ2-7; TRBD2 is a possible D gene (6 bases). The CDR3 length is 15 residues. V lost 3 bases, J lost 1 base, and 13 bases lay in between. Germline lookup yields CDR1 MNHNS and CDR2 SASEGT. CDR3 in DNA: TGTGCCAGCAGTGAGGAGGGCAGGCTTTCCTACGAGCAGTACTTC. Translation: CASSEEGRLSYEQYF.

This clone is medium-sized in the sample. V is TRBV6-5 and J is TRBJ1-6; 10 bases map to TRBD1. There are 14 residues in the CDR3. Germline V gene lookup returns CDR1 MNHEY and CDR2 SVGAGI. V lost 4 bases and J lost 14; bases outside the gene matches: 8. Here the CDR3 reads CASSWGTGAYALHF. The CDR3 region has the DNA TGTGCCAGCAGTTGGGGGACAGGGGCTTACGCCCTCCACTTT.

The chain employs TRBV7-2 and TRBJ2-5; 12 nucleotides match TRBD2. V lost 3 bases to trimming and J lost 3 bases; unmatched junction nucleotides: 2. Germline V gene sequence: CDR1 SGHTA, CDR2 FQGNSA. This CDR3 comprises 15 residues. The CDR3 spells CASSFLAGGEETQYF. CDR3 bases: TGTGCCAGCAGCTTTCTAGCGGGGGGGGAAGAGACCCAGTACTTC.

The chain carries TRBV6-4 and TRBJ2-7, with 11 bases identical to TRBD2. The CDR3 contains 15 residues. The trim removed 6 bases at V and 5 bases at J, leaving 9 bases unmatched. Germline V CDR1 and CDR2: MRHNA, SNTAGT. The CDR3 DNA reads as TGTGCCAGCAGCCGGCTAGCGGGGGGTTCCCACGAGCAGTACTTC. This translates into CASSRLAGGSHEQYF.